The source of this T cell receptor beta chain is a study of T cells in Graves' hyperthyroidism and ophthalmopathy. Study results and caveats: Model predictions of ophthalmopathy came a median 6.5 months before onset.

The source material, RNA transcripts, was used to amplify TCR beta CDR3 regions. An initial round of RT-PCR targeting the TCR CDR3 relied on the HTBI primer set. TCRdb reanalysed the multiplex PCR reads using MiXCR and keeps one entry per CDR3 protein. There are over 700,000 distinct CDR3 sequences in the sample; about 17% occur only once, and about a sixth lies in the top ten. This CDR3 is 15 amino acids long. With regard to this clonotype: Its antigen is not identified. A single base separates this from a much larger clone, so it may be a read error.

Any symptoms of ophthalmopathy came after the first hyperthyroidism diagnosis, from which the blood sample dates. The sequencing input was blood. The receptor comes from a woman in her forties or fifties with Graves' hyperthyroidism that later progressed to Graves' ophthalmopathy. This chain joins TRBV12-3 or TRBV12-4 and TRBJ1-1; weak D call: TRBD1 (5 bases). The CDR3 nucleotides are TGTGCCAGCAGGTTAGCGCTTGGCGGGGGGACTGAAGCTTTCTTT. Translating gives CASRLALGGGTEAFF.